The source of this TCR beta chain is a study of T-cell reconstitution after alpha-beta-depleted transplantation in children. CDR3 length: 14 amino acids. Germline V CDR1 and CDR2: SGHRS, YFSETQ. Trimming stripped 7 bases from V and 4 bases from J, with 17 bases between. This clonotype was seen more than once but under ten times. What it recognizes is unknown. Unique molecular identifiers were used to barcode this TCRbeta library. MiXCR was run by TCRdb on the PCR reads, yielding one entry per CDR3 protein. The sample lists approximately 190,000 distinct CDR3 sequences, about 8.2% occurring once. Study-level points and caveats: Fresh T-cell production supplied most of the T-cell counts and diversity seen one year after transplant. Roughly two months post-transplant, alpha-beta T cells reportedly originated from several hundred graft clones that had expanded.

The J gene is TRBJ1-2, the V gene TRBV5-1; D not certain. The input for sequencing was PBMCs, mostly from graft donor cells, taken 360 days after TCRalphabeta/CD19-depleted stem cell transplant. This receptor was taken from a male patient aged 2-15 years who had a stem cell transplant for acute myeloid leukemia, so the T cells may come from the graft donor. CDR3 residues: CASRRGREVYGYTF. The CDR3 DNA is TGCGCCAGCCGACGAGGACGGGAGGTCTATGGCTACACCTTC. The variable domain in full, completed from reference TRBV5-1 and TRBJ1-2, reads KAGVTQTPRYLIKTRGQQVTLSCSPISGHRSVSWYQQTPGQGLQFLFEYFSETQRNKGNFPGRFSGRQFSNSRSEMNVSTLELGDSALYLCASRRGREVYGYTFGSGTRLTVV.